This T cell receptor beta chain was found in a study of blood T cell repertoires in COVID-19. The overall study: Spain, Italy and the United States supplied samples that represented acute and convalescent COVID-19. Sources were T cells, B-cell-depleted T cells, or PBMCs; the material itself was cDNA or gDNA.

Authors' analysis steps: Reference gene primer amplification yielded estimated nucleated cell counts. Assay: immunoSEQ multiplex PCR; the TCRdb copy retains only in-frame clones and omits some. V and J calls and clone size are copied from that table; D and trimming were computed from the DNA. The data contain under 300,000 clones, roughly nine tenths of them singletons. Followed over time, Seattle patients had been enrolled while infection was active. The sample was peripheral blood. This receptor was obtained from a woman aged 25-40 years with COVID-19, enrolled during active disease.

Here the CDR3 reads CASSYGGASEKLFF. The CDR3 coding sequence is TGTGCCAGCAGTTACGGGGGCGCAAGTGAAAAACTGTTTTTT. The rearrangement uses TRBV6-5 and TRBJ1-4; tentative D call: TRBD1 (6 bases). The CDR3 sequence is 14 residues long. The V and J ends lost 2 bases and 7 bases respectively, with 11 bases between them. The germline CDR1 and CDR2 sequences are MNHEY and SVGAGI.